The clone carrying this T cell receptor (beta chain) was seen a handful of times. Its matching antigen is unknown. The source of the sample is a study of CD8 T cells in ankylosing spondylitis. Study-level results: It appeared that ankylosing spondylitis blood was characterized by a TCR beta motif of roughly 8 highly homologous variants. Disease-linked clones were CD8+ and relatively rare in peripheral blood. Disease-linked clones were reportedly significantly enriched in matched ankylosing spondylitis synovial fluid.

For TCR beta, libraries came from quantitative 5'-RACE with molecular barcodes. MiXCR, applied by TCRdb to the 5' RACE reads, yields one record per CDR3 protein. The table records hundreds of thousands of distinct CDR3 sequences, roughly 8.2% of them present only once. Germline CDR1 DFQATT, CDR2 SNEGSKA (reference sequence). Trimming stripped 3 bases from V and 0 bases from J, with 12 bases between. This CDR3 spans 15 amino acids. The rearrangement uses TRBV20-1 and TRBJ1-5; D perhaps matches TRBD1 (6 bases). The receptor's source is a female donor with ankylosing spondylitis or in good health (not recorded which). Sample: blood, either unsorted or a sorted T cell fraction (not recorded which). CDR3 bases: TGCAGTGCTAGGGGACAAGAGAATAGCAATCAGCCCCAGCATTTT. Its translation: CSARGQENSNQPQHF.